The T cell receptor (beta chain) under discussion was sequenced for a study of T cells expressing NK-cell markers. Study in general: According to the study, TCR beta repertoires originated from sorted CD3+CD56+NKG2C+, CD3+CD56+NKG2C- and CD3+CD56-NKG2C+ T cells.

Study findings and constraints: As a fraction of CD8+ T cells, dominant NKG2C+ clonotypes reached about 1.0-7.5% in a handful of donors. Whether expanded NKG2C+ T cell clones recognized HCMV stayed uncertain. These clonotypes, the leaders elsewhere, also led the CD3+CD56-NKG2C+ fraction in several donors.

The CDR3 is 15 amino acids. Germline loops: CDR1 SQVTM, CDR2 ANQGSEA. TCRdb reprocessed the 5' RACE reads and stores each CDR3 protein as one record, lacking DNA. The table lists over 120,000 distinct CDR3 sequences. As regards this clonotype: What it binds is unknown.

The clonotype originates from a man aged 18 to 29 in good health. This chain uses TRBV29-1 with TRBJ2-1. The sequencing input was blood T cells: a sorted CD56 or NKG2C T cell subset, CD4+ or CD8+ T cells, or bulk PBMC T cells (not recorded which). This CDR3 reads CSVEWVFPSYNEQFF.